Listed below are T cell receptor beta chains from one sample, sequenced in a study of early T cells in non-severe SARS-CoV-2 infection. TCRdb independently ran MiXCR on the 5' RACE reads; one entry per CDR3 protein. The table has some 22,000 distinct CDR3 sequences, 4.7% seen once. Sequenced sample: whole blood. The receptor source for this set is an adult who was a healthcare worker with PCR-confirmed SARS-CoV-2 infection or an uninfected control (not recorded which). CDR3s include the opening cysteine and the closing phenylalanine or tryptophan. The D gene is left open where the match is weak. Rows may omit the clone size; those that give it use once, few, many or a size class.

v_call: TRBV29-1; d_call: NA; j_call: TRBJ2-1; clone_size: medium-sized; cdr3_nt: TGCAGCGTTGACAACTCCGAATGGAATGAGCAGTTCTTC; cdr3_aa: CSVDNSEWNEQFF
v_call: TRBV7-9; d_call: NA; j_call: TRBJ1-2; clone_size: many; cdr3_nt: TGTGCCAGCAGCCAAGGGACTTACTATGGCTACACCTTC; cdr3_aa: CASSQGTYYGYTF
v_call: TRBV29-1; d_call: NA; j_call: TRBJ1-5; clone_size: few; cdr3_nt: TGCAGCGTCTCGGACGGGTTTATTGGCAATCAGCCCCAGCATTTT; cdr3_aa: CSVSDGFIGNQPQHF
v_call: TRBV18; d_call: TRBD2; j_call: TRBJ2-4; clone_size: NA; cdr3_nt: TGTGCCAGCTCACCAGCTCGAACCGTCGGGGGGGACCCTATTCGGTACTTC; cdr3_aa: CASSPARTVGGDPIRYF
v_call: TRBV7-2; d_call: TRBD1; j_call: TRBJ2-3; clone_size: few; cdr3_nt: TGTGCCAGCAGTTCCTGGACAGGTTATTTCCCAGATACGCAGTATTTT; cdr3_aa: CASSSWTGYFPDTQYF
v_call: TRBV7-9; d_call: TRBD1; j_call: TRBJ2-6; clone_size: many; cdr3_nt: TGTGCCAGCAGCATTCGACAGGGTTGGGGTTCTGGGGCCAACGTCCTGACTTTC; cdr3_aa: CASSIRQGWGSGANVLTF
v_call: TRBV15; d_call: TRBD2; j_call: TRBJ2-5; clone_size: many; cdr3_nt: TGTGCCACCAGCAGAGCGGGGGGTTCTGAGACCCAGTACTTC; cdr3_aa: CATSRAGGSETQYF
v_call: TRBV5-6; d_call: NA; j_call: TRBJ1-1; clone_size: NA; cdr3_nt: TGTGCCAGCAGGCCGACAGAGAACACTGAAGCTTTCTTT; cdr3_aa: CASRPTENTEAFF
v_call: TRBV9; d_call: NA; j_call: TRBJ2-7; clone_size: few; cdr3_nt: TGTGCCAGCAGCGTAGCTTGGTCGGGGTACGAGCAGTACTTC; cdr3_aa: CASSVAWSGYEQYF
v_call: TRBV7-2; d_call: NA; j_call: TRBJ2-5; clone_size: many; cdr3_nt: TGTGCCAGCAGCGCCCGGGGGTGGTACCAAGAGACCCAGTACTTC; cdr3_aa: CASSARGWYQETQYF
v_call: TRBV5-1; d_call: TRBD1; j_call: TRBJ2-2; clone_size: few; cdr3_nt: TGCGCCAGCAGCTTGGGGGACAGGGCAAACACCGGGGAGCTGTTTTTT; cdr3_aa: CASSLGDRANTGELFF
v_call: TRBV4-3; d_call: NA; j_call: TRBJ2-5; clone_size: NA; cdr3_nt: TGCGCCAGCAGCCAAGATTTGAACACCGGAGAGACCCAGTACTTC; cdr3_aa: CASSQDLNTGETQYF
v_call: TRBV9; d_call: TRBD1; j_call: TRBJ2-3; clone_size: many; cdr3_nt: TGTGCCAGCAGCCCGACAAGGGGGACAGGGACAGATACGCAGTATTTT; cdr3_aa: CASSPTRGTGTDTQYF
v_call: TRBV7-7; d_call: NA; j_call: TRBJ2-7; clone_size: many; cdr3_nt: TGTGCCAGCAGCTTGAAAGGGGGAAACTACGAGCAGTACTTC; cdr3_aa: CASSLKGGNYEQYF
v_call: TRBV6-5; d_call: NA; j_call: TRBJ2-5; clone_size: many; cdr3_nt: TGTGCCAGCAGTTATGCGACGGGGGCGCAAGAGACCCAGTACTTC; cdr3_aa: CASSYATGAQETQYF
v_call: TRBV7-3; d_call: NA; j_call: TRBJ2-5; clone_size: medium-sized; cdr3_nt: TGTGCCAGCAGCCCCTGGGCAGGAGAGACCCAGTACTTC; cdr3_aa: CASSPWAGETQYF
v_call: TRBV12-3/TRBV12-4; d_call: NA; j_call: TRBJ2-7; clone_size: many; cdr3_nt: TGTGCCAGCAGCGGGACGTCTTCGATCTACGAGCAGTACTTC; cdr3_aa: CASSGTSSIYEQYF
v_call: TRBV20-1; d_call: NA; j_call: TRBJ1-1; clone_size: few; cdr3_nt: TGCAGTGCTAGAGTCACGGCAGGACGCGCCGCTTTCTTT; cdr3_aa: CSARVTAGRAAFF
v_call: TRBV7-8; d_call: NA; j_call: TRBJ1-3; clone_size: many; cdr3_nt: TGTGCCAGCAGCCCCCACGCTTCTGGAAACACCATATATTTT; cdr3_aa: CASSPHASGNTIYF
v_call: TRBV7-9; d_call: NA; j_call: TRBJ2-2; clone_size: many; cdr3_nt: TGTGCCAGCAGCCGGGGCACCGGGGAGCTGTTTTTT; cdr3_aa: CASSRGTGELFF
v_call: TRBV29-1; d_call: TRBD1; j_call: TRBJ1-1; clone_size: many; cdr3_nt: TGCAGCGTACGAGGGACAGGGTCGGGCACTGAAGCTTTCTTT; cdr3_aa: CSVRGTGSGTEAFF
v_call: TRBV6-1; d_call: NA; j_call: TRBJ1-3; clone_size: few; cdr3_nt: TGTGCCAGCAGTCCGATTCTAGGAAACACCATATATTTT; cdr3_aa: CASSPILGNTIYF
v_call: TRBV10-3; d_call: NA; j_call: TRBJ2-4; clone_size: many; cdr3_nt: TGTGCCATCAGTGACTCAGGGGGGAAGGTCCAGTACTTC; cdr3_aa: CAISDSGGKVQYF